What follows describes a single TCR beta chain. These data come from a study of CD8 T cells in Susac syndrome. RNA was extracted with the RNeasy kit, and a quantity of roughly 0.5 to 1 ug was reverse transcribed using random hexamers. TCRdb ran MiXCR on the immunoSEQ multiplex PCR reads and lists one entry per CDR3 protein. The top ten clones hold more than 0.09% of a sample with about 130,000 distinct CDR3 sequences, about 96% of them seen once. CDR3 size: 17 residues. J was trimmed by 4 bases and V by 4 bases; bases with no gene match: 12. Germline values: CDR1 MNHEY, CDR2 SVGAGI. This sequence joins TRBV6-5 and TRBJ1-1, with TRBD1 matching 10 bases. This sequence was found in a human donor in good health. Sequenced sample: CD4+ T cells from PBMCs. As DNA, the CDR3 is TGTGCCAGCAGTTCCACCACCGGGACAGGGGTAGGCACTGAAGCTTTCTTT. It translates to CASSSTTGTGVGTEAFF.